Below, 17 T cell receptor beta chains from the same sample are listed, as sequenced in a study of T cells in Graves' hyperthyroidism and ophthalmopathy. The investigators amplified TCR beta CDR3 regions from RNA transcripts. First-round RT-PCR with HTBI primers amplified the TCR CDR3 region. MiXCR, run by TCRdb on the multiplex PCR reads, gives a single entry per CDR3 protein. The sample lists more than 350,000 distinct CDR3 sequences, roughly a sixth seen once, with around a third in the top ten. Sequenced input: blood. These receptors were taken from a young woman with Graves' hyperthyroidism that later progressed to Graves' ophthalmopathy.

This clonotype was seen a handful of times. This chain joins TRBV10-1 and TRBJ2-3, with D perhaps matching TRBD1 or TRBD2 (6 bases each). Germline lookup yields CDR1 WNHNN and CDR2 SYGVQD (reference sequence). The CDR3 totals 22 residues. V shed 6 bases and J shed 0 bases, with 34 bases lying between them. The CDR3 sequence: CASRRRDNGFGGQAKSTDTQYF. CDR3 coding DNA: TGCGCCAGCAGGAGAAGGGATAACGGATTCGGGGGACAAGCCAAAAGCACAGATACGCAGTATTTT.

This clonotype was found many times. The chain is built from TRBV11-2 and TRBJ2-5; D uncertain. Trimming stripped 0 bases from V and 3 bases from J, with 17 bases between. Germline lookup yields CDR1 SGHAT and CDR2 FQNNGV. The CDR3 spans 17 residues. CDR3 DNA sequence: TGTGCCAGCAGCTTAGAGCTGGTAGGGCCCCGTAAAGAGACCCAGTACTTC. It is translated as CASSLELVGPRKETQYF.

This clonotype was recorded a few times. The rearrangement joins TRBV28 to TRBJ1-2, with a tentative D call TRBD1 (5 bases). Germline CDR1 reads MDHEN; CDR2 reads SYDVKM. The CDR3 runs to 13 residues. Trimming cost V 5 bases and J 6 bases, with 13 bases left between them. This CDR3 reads CASSAVTADGYTF. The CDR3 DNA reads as TGTGCCAGCAGTGCCGTGACAGCCGATGGCTACACCTTC.

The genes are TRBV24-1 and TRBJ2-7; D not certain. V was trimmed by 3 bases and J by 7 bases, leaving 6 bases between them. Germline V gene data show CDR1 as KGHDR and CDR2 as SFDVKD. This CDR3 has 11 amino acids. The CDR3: CATSDGREQYF. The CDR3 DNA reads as TGTGCCACCAGTGATGGAAGAGAGCAGTACTTC.

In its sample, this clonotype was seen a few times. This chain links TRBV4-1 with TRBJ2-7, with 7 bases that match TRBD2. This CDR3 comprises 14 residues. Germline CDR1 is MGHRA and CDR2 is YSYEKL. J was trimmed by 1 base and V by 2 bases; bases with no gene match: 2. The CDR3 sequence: CASSQPGLSYEQYF. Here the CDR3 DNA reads TGCGCCAGCAGCCAACCGGGACTATCCTACGAGCAGTACTTC.

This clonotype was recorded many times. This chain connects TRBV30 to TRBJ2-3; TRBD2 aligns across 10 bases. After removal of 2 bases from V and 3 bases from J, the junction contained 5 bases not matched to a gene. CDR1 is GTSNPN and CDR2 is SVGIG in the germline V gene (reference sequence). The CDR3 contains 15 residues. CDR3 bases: TGTGCCTGGAGTTTTACTAGCGGGGCGACAGATACGCAGTATTTT. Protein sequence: CAWSFTSGATDTQYF.

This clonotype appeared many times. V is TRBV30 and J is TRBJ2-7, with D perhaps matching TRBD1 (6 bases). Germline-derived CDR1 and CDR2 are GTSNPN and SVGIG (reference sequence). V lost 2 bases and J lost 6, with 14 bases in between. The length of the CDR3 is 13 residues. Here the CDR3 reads CAWSTGLESEQYF. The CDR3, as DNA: TGTGCCTGGAGTACAGGGTTGGAATCCGAGCAGTACTTC. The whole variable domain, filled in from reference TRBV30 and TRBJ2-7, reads SQTIHQWPATLVQPVGSPLSLECTVEGTSNPNLYWYRQAAGRGLQLLFYSVGIGQISSEVPQNLSASRPQDRQFILSSKKLLLSDSGFYLCAWSTGLESEQYFGPGTRLTVT.

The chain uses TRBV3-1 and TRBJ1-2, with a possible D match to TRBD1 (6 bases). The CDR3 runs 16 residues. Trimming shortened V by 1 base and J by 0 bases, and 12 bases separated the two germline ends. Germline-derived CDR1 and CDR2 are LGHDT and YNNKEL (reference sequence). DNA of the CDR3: TGTGCCAGCAGCCAAGGAACTTGGACAGCTAACTATGGCTACACCTTC. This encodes CASSQGTWTANYGYTF. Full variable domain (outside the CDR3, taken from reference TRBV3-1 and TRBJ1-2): DTAVSQTPKYLVTQMGNDKSIKCEQNLGHDTMYWYKQDSKKFLKIMFSYNNKELIINETVPNRFSPKSPDKAHLNLHINSLELGDSAVYFCASSQGTWTANYGYTFGSGTRLTVV.

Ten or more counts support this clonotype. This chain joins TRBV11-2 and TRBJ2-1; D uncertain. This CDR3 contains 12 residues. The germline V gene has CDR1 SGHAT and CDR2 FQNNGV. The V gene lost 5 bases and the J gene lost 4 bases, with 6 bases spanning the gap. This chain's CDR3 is CASSPGYNEQFF. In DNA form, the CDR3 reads TGTGCCAGCAGCCCAGGATACAATGAGCAGTTCTTC.

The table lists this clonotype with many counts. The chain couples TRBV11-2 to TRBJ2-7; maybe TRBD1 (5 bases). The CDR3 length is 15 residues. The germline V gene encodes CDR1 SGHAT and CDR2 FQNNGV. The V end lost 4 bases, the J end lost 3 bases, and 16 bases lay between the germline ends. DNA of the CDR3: TGTGCCAGCAGCTGGGCGCAGGGCCATTTCTACGAGCAGTACTTC. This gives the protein CASSWAQGHFYEQYF. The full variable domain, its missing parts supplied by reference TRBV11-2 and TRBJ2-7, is EAGVAQSPRYKIIEKRQSVAFWCNPISGHATLYWYQQILGQGPKLLIQFQNNGVVDDSQLPKDRFSAERLKGVDSTLKIQPAKLEDSAVYLCASSWAQGHFYEQYFGPGTRLTVT.

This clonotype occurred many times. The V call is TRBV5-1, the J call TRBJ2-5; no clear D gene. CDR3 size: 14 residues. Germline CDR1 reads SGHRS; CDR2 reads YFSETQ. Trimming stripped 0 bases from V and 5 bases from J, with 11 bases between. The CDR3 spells CASSLGLVAETQYF. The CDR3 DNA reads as TGCGCCAGCAGCTTGGGGCTAGTTGCGGAGACCCAGTACTTC. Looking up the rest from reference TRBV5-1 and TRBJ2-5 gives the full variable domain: KAGVTQTPRYLIKTRGQQVTLSCSPISGHRSVSWYQQTPGQGLQFLFEYFSETQRNKGNFPGRFSGRQFSNSRSEMNVSTLELGDSALYLCASSLGLVAETQYFGPGTRLLVL.

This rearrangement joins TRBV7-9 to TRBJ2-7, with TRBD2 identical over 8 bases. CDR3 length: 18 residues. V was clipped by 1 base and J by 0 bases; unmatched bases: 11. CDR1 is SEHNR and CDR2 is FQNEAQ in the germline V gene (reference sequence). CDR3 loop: CASSLGPQLAASSYEQYF. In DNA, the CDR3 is TGTGCCAGCAGCTTAGGTCCCCAACTAGCGGCTAGCTCCTACGAGCAGTACTTC.

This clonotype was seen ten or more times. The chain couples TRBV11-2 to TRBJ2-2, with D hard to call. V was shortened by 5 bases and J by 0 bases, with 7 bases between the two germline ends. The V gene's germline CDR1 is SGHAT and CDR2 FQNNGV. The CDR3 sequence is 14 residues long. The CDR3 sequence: CASSLYPNTGELFF. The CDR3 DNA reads TGTGCCAGCAGCCTATACCCGAACACCGGGGAGCTGTTTTTT.

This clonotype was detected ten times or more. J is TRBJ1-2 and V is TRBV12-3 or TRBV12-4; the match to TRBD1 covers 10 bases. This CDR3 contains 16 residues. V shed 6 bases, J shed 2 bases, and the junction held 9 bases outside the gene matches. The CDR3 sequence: CASSHTGTGVNYGYTF. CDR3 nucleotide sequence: TGTGCCAGCAGCCACACCGGGACAGGGGTAAACTATGGCTACACCTTC.

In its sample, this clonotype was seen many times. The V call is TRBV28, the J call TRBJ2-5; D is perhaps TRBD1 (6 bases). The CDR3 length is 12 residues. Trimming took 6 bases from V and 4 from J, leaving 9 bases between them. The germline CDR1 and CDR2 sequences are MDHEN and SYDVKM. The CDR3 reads CASRRGLETQYF. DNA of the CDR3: TGTGCCAGCAGGAGGGGGTTAGAGACCCAGTACTTC.

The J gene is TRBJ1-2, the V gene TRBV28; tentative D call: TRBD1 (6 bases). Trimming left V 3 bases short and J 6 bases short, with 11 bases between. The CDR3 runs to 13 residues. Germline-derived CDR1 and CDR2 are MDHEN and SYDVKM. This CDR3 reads CASSFQGRDGYTF. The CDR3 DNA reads TGTGCCAGCAGTTTCCAGGGGCGGGATGGCTACACCTTC.

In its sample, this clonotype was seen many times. CDR3 sequence (DNA): TGTGCCTCCTCAAGCGGGAGTTGGGGCAATGAGCAGTTCTTC. Translation: CASSSGSWGNEQFF. This chain connects TRBV6-1 to TRBJ2-1; 8 nucleotides agree with TRBD2. The CDR3 totals 14 residues. V trimming: 11 bases; J trimming: 6 bases; junction bases outside the gene matches: 12. Per the germline V gene, CDR1 is MNHNS and CDR2 is SASEGT.